This T cell receptor beta chain was identified during a study of monozygotic twins with cystic fibrosis. Profiled with immunoSEQ multiplex PCR; TCRdb holds only in-frame clones, not every one. This sample has about 23,000 clones, with less than 98% found just once. V was clipped by 3 bases and J by 6 bases, with 17 bases between them. The germline V gene has CDR1 LNHDA and CDR2 SQIVND (reference sequence). The CDR3 length is 16 residues. The receptor was isolated from a girl aged 10 to 17 with cystic fibrosis. Material: blood. V and J are TRBV19 and TRBJ2-2, with TRBD1 as a possible D gene (5 bases). The CDR3 sequence is CASSIRITWGAGELFF. Here the CDR3 DNA reads TGTGCCAGTAGTATTCGCATCACCTGGGGCGCCGGGGAGCTGTTTTTT.